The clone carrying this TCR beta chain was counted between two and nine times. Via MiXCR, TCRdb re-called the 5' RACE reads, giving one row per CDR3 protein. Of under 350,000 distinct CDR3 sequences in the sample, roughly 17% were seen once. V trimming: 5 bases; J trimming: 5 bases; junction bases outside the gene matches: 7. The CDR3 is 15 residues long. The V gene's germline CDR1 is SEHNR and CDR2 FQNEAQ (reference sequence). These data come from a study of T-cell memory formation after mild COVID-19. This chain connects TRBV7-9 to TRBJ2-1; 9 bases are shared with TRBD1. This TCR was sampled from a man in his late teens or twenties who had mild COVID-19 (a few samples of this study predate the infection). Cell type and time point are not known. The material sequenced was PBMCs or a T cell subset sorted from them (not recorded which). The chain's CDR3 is CASSTRTGDNNEQFF. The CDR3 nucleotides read TGTGCCAGCAGCACCCGGACAGGGGACAACAATGAGCAGTTCTTC.